Below are 8 T cell receptor beta chains sequenced from a single sample in a study of CD8 T cells in ankylosing spondylitis. In TCRdb, the 5' RACE reads were re-called with MiXCR into one record per CDR3 protein. The sample carries under 450,000 distinct CDR3 sequences, 17% recorded once. Their antigens remain unidentified. Whole-study results and caveats: Ankylosing spondylitis blood appeared to be characterized by a TCR beta motif of several highly homologous variants.

The sample taken for sequencing was blood, either unsorted or a sorted T cell fraction (not recorded which). The receptors were gathered from a male donor with ankylosing spondylitis.

The V gene is TRBV18, the J gene TRBJ1-5; D is undetermined. Trimming took 3 bases from V and 4 from J, leaving 13 bases between them. CDR1 is KGHSH, CDR2 LQKENI, per germline. The CDR3 covers 15 residues. CDR3 DNA sequence: TGTGCCAGCTCACCCCGAACCGCAGTTAATCAGCCCCAGCATTTT. Amino acids: CASSPRTAVNQPQHF.

The gene calls are TRBV7-8 and TRBJ1-5; D unclear. V was pared by 5 bases and J by 0 bases, with 8 bases between. The CDR3 length is 14 residues. In germline, CDR1 is SGHVS, CDR2 FQNEAQ. The CDR3 region is CASSPPPSNQPQHF. The CDR3 bases are TGTGCCAGCAGCCCTCCCCCTAGCAATCAGCCCCAGCATTTT.

This clonotype was found many times. J is TRBJ1-2 and V is TRBV11-1, with 9 bases identical to TRBD1. CDR1 is SGHAT and CDR2 is FQDESV in the germline V gene (reference sequence). CDR3 length equals 14 residues. J gave up 7 bases and V 2 bases, and 5 bases lay outside the gene matches. CDR3 bases: TGTGCCAGCAGCTTACCGGGACAGGGAGCTGGCTACACCTTC. Translating it yields CASSLPGQGAGYTF.

This clonotype was seen more than once but under ten times. The chain is built from TRBV20-1 and TRBJ2-2; D not certain. V was clipped by 0 bases and J by 6 bases, with 8 bases between them. The CDR3 is 13 residues long. The germline CDR1 and CDR2 sequences are DFQATT and SNEGSKA (reference sequence). CDR3 amino acids: CSAREGSAGELFF. CDR3 bases: TGCAGTGCTAGAGAGGGTTCGGCCGGGGAGCTGTTTTTT.

This chain uses TRBV5-5 with TRBJ2-6; TRBD2 matches 8 bases. Germline-derived CDR1 and CDR2 are SGHKS and YYEKEE (reference sequence). The V gene end was trimmed by 4 bases and the J gene end by 2 bases; junction bases not matched to a gene: 8. CDR3 size: 17 residues. The CDR3 DNA reads TGTGCCAGCAGCATGGGACTAGGAATAACTGGGGCCAACGTCCTGACTTTC. It yields the protein CASSMGLGITGANVLTF.

CDR3 loop: CASSHGGSYGYTF. The CDR3 nucleotides read TGTGCCAGCAGCCATGGGGGCTCCTATGGCTACACCTTC. The chain employs TRBV3-1 and TRBJ1-2, with a tentative D call TRBD1 (6 bases). The CDR3 contains 13 residues. Trimming pared 3 bases from V and 4 bases from J, leaving 9 bases between. Germline loops: CDR1 LGHDT, CDR2 YNNKEL (reference sequence). The variable domain in full, with the rest retrieved from reference TRBV3-1 and TRBJ1-2, is DTAVSQTPKYLVTQMGNDKSIKCEQNLGHDTMYWYKQDSKKFLKIMFSYNNKELIINETVPNRFSPKSPDKAHLNLHINSLELGDSAVYFCASSHGGSYGYTFGSGTRLTVV.

The J gene is TRBJ2-1, the V gene TRBV5-1; maybe TRBD1 (5 bases). V shed 5 bases and J shed 5 bases, with 11 bases lying between them. The germline V gene encodes CDR1 SGHRS and CDR2 YFSETQ. The CDR3 sequence is 13 residues long. The CDR3 here is CASSRAGNNEQFF. DNA for the CDR3: TGCGCCAGCAGTAGGGCAGGGAACAATGAGCAGTTCTTC.

This clonotype appeared a single time. The chain is built from TRBV5-5 and TRBJ2-5; D gene ambiguous. The germline CDR1 and CDR2 sequences are SGHKS and YYEKEE (reference sequence). This CDR3 is 13 amino acids long. The germline V and J ends were trimmed by 4 bases and 2 bases, with 9 bases remaining between them. CDR3 region: CASSKGDQETQYF. In DNA, the CDR3 is TGTGCCAGCAGCAAAGGAGATCAAGAGACCCAGTACTTC.